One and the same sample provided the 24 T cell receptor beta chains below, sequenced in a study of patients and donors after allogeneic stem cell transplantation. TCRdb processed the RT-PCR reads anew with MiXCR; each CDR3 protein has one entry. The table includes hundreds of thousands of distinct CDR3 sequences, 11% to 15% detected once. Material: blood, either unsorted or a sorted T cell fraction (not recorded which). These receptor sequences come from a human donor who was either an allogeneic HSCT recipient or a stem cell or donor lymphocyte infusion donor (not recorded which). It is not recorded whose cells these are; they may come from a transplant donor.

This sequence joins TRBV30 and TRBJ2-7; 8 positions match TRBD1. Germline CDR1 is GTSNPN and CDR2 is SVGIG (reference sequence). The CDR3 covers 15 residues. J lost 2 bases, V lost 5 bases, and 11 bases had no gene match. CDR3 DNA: TGTGCCTGGGGTTCAAGGACAGGGATGGCCTACGAGCAGTACTTC. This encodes CAWGSRTGMAYEQYF. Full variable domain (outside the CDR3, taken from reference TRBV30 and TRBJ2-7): SQTIHQWPATLVQPVGSPLSLECTVEGTSNPNLYWYRQAAGRGLQLLFYSVGIGQISSEVPQNLSASRPQDRQFILSSKKLLLSDSGFYLCAWGSRTGMAYEQYFGPGTRLTVT.

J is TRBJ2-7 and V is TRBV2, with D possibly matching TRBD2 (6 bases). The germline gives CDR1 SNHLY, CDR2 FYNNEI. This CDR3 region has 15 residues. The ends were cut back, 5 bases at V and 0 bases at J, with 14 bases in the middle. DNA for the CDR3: TGTGCCAGCAGTTTGAGGCGGGAAAGCTCCTACGAGCAGTACTTC. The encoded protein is CASSLRRESSYEQYF. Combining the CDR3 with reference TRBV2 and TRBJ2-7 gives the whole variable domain EPEVTQTPSHQVTQMGQEVILRCVPISNHLYFYWYRQILGQKVEFLVSFYNNEISEKSEIFDDQFSVERPDGSNFTLKIRSTKLEDSAMYFCASSLRRESSYEQYFGPGTRLTVT.

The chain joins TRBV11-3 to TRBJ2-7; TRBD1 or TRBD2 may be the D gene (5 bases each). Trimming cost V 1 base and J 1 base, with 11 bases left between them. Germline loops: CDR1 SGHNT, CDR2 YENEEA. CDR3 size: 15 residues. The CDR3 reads CASSLGGSGSYEQYF. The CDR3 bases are TGTGCCAGCAGCTTAGGGGGGTCCGGGTCCTACGAGCAGTACTTC.

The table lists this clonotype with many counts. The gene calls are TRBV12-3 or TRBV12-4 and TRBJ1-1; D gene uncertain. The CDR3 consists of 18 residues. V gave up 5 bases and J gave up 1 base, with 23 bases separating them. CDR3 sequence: CASSPLKPQPGANTEAFF. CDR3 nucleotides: TGTGCCAGCAGTCCCCTTAAACCTCAACCAGGCGCGAACACTGAAGCTTTCTTT.

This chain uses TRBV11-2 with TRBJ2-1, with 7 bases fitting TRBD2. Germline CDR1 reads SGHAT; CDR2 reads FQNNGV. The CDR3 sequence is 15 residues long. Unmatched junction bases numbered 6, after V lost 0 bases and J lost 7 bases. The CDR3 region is CASSLDRLARNEQFF. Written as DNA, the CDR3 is TGTGCCAGCAGCTTAGACCGACTAGCACGGAATGAGCAGTTCTTC.

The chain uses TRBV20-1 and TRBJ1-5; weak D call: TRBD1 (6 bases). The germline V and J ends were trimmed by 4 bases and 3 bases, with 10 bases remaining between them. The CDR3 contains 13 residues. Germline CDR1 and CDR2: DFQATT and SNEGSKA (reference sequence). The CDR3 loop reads CSANRDDNQPQHF. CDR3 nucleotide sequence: TGCAGTGCTAACAGGGACGACAATCAGCCCCAGCATTTT.

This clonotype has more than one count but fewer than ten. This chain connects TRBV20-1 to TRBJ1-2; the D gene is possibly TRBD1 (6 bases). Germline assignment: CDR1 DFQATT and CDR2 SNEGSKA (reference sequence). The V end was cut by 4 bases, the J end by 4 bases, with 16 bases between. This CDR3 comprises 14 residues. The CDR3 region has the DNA TGCAGTGCTACAAGGACAGCGAACATCTATGGCTACACCTTC. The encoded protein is CSATRTANIYGYTF.

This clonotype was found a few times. The CDR3 region is CASSLRGTVLPYEQYF. CDR3 in DNA: TGTGCCAGCAGCTTGAGGGGTACAGTCCTCCCCTACGAGCAGTACTTC. This sequence joins TRBV11-2 and TRBJ2-7; possibly TRBD1 or TRBD2 for D (5 bases each). V lost 3 bases and J 2 bases, leaving 17 bases between the germline ends. The CDR3 consists of 16 residues. Germline V CDR1 and CDR2: SGHAT, FQNNGV.

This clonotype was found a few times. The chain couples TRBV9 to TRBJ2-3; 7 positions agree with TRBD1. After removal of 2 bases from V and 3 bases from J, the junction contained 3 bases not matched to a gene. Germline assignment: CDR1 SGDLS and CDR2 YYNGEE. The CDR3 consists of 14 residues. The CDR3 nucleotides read TGTGCCAGCAGCGTGGGACAGAGGACAGATACGCAGTATTTT. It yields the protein CASSVGQRTDTQYF.

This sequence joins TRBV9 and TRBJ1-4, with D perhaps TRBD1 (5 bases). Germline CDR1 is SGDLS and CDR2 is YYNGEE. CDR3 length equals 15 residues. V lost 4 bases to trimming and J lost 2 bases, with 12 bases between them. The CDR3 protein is CASSRGGSTNEKLFF. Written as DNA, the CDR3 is TGTGCCAGCAGCCGCGGGGGGTCTACTAATGAAAAACTGTTTTTT.

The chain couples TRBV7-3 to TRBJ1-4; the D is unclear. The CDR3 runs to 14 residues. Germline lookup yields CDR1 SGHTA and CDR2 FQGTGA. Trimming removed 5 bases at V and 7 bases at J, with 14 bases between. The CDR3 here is CASSKTRIPEKLFF. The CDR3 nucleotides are TGTGCCAGCAGCAAGACGAGGATTCCTGAAAAACTGTTTTTT.

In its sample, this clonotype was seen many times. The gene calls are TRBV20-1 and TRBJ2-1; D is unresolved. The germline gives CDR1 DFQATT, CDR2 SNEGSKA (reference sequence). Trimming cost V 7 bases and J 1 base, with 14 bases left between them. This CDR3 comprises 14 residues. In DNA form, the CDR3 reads TGCAGTGTATGGGTGCCGTCTTCCTACAATGAGCAGTTCTTC. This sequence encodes CSVWVPSSYNEQFF.

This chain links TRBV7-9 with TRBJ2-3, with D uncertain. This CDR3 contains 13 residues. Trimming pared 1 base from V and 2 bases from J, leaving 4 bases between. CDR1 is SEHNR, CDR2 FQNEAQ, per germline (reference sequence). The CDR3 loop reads CASSLEHTDTQYF. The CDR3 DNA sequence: TGTGCCAGCAGCTTAGAGCACACAGATACGCAGTATTTT.

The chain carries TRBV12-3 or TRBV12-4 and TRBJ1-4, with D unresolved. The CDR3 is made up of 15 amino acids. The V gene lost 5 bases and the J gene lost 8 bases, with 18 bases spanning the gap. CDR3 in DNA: TGTGCCAGCAGTGGAGCAGGACGGTGGATGGAAAAACTGTTTTTT. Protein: CASSGAGRWMEKLFF.

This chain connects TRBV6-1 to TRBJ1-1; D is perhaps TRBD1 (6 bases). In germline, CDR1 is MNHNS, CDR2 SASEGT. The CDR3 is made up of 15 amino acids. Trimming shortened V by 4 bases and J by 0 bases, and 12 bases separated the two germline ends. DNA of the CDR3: TGTGCCAGCAGTGCTCTGACAGGACTGAACACTGAAGCTTTCTTT. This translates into CASSALTGLNTEAFF.

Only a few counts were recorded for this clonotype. The CDR3 region is CASSPGHYGYTF. The CDR3 DNA follows: TGTGCCAGCAGCCCAGGACACTATGGCTACACCTTC. V is TRBV7-2 and J is TRBJ1-2; D is undetermined. Per the germline V gene, CDR1 is SGHTA and CDR2 is FQGNSA. Between the trimmed V and J ends, which lost 5 bases and 3 bases, there was a span of 7 bases. The CDR3 sequence is 12 residues long.

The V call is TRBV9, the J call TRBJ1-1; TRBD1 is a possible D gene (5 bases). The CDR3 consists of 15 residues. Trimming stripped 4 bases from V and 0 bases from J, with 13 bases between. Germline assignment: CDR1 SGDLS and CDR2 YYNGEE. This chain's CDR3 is CASSPPGALNTEAFF. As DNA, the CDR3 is TGTGCCAGCAGCCCCCCCGGGGCCCTGAACACTGAAGCTTTCTTT.

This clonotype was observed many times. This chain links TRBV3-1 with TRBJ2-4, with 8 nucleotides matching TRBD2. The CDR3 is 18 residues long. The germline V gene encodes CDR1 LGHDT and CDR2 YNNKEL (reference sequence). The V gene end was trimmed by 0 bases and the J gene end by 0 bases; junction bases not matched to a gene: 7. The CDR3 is CASSQDTNSGVAKNIQYF. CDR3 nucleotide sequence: TGTGCCAGCAGCCAAGATACGAATAGCGGGGTAGCCAAAAACATTCAGTACTTC.

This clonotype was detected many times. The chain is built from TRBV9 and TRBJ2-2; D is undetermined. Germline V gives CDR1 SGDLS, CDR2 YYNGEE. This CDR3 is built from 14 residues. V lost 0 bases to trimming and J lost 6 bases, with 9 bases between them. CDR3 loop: CASSVGVVAGELFF. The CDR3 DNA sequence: TGTGCCAGCAGCGTAGGCGTTGTGGCCGGGGAGCTGTTTTTT.

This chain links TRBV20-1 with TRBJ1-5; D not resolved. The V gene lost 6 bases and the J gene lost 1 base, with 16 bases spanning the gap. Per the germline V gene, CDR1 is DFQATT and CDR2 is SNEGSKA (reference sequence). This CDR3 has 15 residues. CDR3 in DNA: TGCAGTGCCGCGCCACCTTTCGGGAGCAATCAGCCCCAGCATTTT. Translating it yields CSAAPPFGSNQPQHF.

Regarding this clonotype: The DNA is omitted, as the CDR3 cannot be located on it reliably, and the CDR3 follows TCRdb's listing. CDR3 in amino acids: CASSVATGIGDTF. The rearrangement uses TRBV9 and TRBJ1-2. 13 amino acids form the CDR3, both terminal residues included. Germline CDR1 is SGDLS and CDR2 is YYNGEE.

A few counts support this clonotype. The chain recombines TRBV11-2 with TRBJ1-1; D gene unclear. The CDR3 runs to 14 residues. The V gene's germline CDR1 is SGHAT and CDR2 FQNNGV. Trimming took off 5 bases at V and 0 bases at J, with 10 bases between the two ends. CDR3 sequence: CASSALQMNTEAFF. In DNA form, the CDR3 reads TGTGCCAGCAGCGCACTCCAAATGAACACTGAAGCTTTCTTT.

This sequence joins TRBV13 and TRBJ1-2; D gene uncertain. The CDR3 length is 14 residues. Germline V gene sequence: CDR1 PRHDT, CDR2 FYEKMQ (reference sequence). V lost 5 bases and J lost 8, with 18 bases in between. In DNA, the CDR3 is TGTGCCAGCAGCCGATGGGAGGTCGATGGCGGCTACACCTTC. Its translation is CASSRWEVDGGYTF.

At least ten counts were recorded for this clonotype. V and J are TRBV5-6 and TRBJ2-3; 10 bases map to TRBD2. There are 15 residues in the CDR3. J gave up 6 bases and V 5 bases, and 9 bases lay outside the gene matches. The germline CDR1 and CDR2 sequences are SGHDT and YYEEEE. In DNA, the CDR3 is TGTGCCAGCAGTTTCGGACTAGCGGTTGGGGATACGCAGTATTTT. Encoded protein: CASSFGLAVGDTQYF.